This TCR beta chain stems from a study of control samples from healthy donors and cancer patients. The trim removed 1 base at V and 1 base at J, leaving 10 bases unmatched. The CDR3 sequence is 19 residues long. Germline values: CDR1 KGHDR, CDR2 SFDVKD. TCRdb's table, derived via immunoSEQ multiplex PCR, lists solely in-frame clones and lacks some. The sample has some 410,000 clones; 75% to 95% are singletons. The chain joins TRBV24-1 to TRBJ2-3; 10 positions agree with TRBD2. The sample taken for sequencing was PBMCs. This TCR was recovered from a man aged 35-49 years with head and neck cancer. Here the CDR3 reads CATSDLSSGGAFGTDTQYF. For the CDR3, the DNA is TGTGCCACCAGTGATTTATCGAGCGGGGGGGCCTTTGGCACAGATACGCAGTATTTT.